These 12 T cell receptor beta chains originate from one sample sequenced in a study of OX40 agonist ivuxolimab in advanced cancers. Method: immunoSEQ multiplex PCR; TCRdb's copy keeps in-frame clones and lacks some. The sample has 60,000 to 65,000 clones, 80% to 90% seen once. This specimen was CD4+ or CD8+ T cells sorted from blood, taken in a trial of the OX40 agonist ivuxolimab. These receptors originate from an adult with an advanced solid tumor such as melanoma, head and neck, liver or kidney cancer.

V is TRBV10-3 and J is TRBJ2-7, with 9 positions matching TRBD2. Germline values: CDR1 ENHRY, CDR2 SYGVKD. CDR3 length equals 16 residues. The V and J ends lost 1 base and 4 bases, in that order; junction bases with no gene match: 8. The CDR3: CAISELGGRAGYEQYF. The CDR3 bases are TGTGCCATCAGTGAGTTGGGCGGGAGGGCAGGATACGAGCAGTACTTC.

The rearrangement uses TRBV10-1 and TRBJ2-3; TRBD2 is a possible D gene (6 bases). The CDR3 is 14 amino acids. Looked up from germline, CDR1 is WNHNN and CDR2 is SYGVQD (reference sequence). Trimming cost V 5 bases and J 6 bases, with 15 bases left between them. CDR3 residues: CASSRGDSRDTQYF. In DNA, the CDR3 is TGCGCCAGCAGTCGTGGGGACTCCAGGGATACGCAGTATTTT.

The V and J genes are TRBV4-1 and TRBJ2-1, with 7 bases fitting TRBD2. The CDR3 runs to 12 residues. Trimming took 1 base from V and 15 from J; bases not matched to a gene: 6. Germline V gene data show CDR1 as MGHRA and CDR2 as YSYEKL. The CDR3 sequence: CASSQVETSLFF. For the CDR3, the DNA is TGCGCCAGCAGCCAAGTGGAGACTAGCTTGTTCTTC.

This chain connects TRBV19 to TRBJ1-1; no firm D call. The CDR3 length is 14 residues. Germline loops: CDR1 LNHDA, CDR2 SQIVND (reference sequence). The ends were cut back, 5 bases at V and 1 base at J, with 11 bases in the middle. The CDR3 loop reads CASSEWEANTEAFF. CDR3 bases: TGTGCCAGTAGTGAGTGGGAGGCGAACACTGAAGCTTTCTTT. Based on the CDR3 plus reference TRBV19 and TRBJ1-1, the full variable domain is DGGITQSPKYLFRKEGQNVTLSCEQNLNHDAMYWYRQDPGQGLRLIYYSQIVNDFQKGDIAEGYSVSREKKESFPLTVTSAQKNPTAFYLCASSEWEANTEAFFGQGTRLTVV.

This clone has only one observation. CDR3 sequence (DNA): TGTGCCAGCTTGGGGCGTTACAGGGGCGATACGCAGTATTTT. The encoded protein is CASLGRYRGDTQYF. This chain uses TRBV2 with TRBJ2-3; 7 bases agree with TRBD1. Trimming took 8 bases from V and 6 from J; bases not matched to a gene: 11. The CDR3 extends over 14 amino acids. Germline V gene sequence: CDR1 SNHLY, CDR2 FYNNEI.

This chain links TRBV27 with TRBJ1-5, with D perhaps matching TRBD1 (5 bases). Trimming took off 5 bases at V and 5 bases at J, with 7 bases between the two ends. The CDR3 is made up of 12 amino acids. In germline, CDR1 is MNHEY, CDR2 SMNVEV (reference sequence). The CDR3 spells CASSGGDQPQHF. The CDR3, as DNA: TGTGCCAGCAGTGGGGGGGATCAGCCCCAGCATTTT.

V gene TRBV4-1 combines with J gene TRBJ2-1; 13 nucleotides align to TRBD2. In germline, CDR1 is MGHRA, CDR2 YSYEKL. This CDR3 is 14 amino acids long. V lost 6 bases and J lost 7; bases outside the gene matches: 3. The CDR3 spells CASRLAGGRNEQFF. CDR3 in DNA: TGCGCCAGCAGACTAGCGGGAGGGAGGAATGAGCAGTTCTTC.

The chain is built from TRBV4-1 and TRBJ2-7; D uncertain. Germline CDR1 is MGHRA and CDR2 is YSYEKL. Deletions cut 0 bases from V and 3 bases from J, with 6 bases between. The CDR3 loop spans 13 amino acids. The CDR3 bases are TGCGCCAGCAGCCAAGATCCTATCTACGAGCAGTACTTC. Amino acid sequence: CASSQDPIYEQYF.

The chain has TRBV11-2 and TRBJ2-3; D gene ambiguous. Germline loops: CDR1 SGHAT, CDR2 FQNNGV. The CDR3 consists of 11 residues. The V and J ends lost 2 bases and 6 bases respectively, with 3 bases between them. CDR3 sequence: CASSLTDTQYF. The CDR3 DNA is TGTGCCAGCAGCTTAACTGATACGCAGTATTTT.

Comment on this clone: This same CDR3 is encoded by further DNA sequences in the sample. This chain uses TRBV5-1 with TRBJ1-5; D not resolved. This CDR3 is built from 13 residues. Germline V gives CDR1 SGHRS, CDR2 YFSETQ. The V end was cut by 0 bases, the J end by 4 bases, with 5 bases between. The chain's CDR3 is CASSLVGNQPQHF. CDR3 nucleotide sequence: TGCGCCAGCAGCTTGGTAGGGAATCAGCCCCAGCATTTT.

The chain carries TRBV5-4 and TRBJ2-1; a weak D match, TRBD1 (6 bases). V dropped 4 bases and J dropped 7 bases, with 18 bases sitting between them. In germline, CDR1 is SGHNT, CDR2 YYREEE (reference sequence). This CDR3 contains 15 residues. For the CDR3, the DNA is TGTGCCAGCAGCATACTGTCCGGGACATTAAATGAGCAGTTCTTC. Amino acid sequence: CASSILSGTLNEQFF.

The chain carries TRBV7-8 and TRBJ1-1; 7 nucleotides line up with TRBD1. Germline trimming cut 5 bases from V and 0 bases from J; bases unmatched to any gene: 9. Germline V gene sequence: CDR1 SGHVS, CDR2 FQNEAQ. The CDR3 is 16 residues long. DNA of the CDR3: TGTGCCAGCAGCATCCGACAGGGTACAATGAACACTGAAGCTTTCTTT. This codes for CASSIRQGTMNTEAFF.